Below, 9 T cell receptor beta chains from the same sample are listed, as sequenced in a study of blood T cell repertoires in COVID-19. Profiled with immunoSEQ multiplex PCR; TCRdb holds only in-frame clones, not every one. The data contain nearly 250,000 clones, 85% of them singletons. The source material was PBMCs or T cells enriched from blood (not recorded which). Source of these receptors: a woman aged 45-65 years with acute COVID-19.

The chain carries TRBV14 and TRBJ1-2, with 8 bases aligning to TRBD1. V gave up 4 bases and J gave up 2 bases; unmatched junction bases: 6. The CDR3 runs 15 residues. Germline assignment: CDR1 SGHDN and CDR2 FVKESK. The CDR3 coding sequence is TGTGCCAGCAGCCCCCTGAGACAGGGGAACTATGGCTACACCTTC. Its protein product is CASSPLRQGNYGYTF.

This clone has more than one count but fewer than ten. This chain connects TRBV13 to TRBJ1-2, with D possibly matching TRBD1 (5 bases). The CDR3 runs to 14 residues. Germline V CDR1 and CDR2: PRHDT, FYEKMQ (reference sequence). With 5 bases removed from V and 7 bases from J, the gap between germline ends came to 17 bases. The CDR3 here is CASSRFQGDRGYTF. DNA for the CDR3: TGTGCCAGCAGCCGATTCCAGGGTGATCGTGGCTACACCTTC. Full variable domain (remainder filled in from reference TRBV13 and TRBJ1-2): AAGVIQSPRHLIKEKRETATLKCYPIPRHDTVYWYQQGPGQDPQFLISFYEKMQSDKGSIPDRFSAQQFSDYHSELNMSSLELGDSALYFCASSRFQGDRGYTFGSGTRLTVV.

The chain has TRBV19 and TRBJ1-4; no definite D call. V was shortened by 3 bases and J by 8 bases, with 13 bases between the two germline ends. Germline CDR1 reads LNHDA; CDR2 reads SQIVND (reference sequence). The CDR3 contains 14 residues. The DNA of the CDR3 is TGTGCCAGTAGTATTAATCCCCCGCGGGAAAAACTGTTTTTT. Translation gives CASSINPPREKLFF. The full variable domain, with the rest looked up from reference TRBV19 and TRBJ1-4, is DGGITQSPKYLFRKEGQNVTLSCEQNLNHDAMYWYRQDPGQGLRLIYYSQIVNDFQKGDIAEGYSVSREKKESFPLTVTSAQKNPTAFYLCASSINPPREKLFFGSGTQLSVL.

The chain couples TRBV6-5 to TRBJ1-1, with D hard to call. Per germline, CDR1 MNHEY and CDR2 SVGAGI. Between the trimmed V and J ends, which lost 6 bases and 1 base, there was a span of 15 bases. The CDR3 runs to 15 residues. The CDR3 nucleotides read TGTGCCAGCAGCTCCCCGAACATAAGGAACACTGAAGCTTTCTTT. Its translation: CASSSPNIRNTEAFF.

V gene TRBV5-1 combines with J gene TRBJ1-2; tentative D call: TRBD1 (5 bases). V lost 1 base and J lost 3, with 13 bases in between. Germline lookup yields CDR1 SGHRS and CDR2 YFSETQ. This CDR3 comprises 15 residues. The DNA of the CDR3 is TGCGCCAGCAGCTTGTCCGGAGGGGATGACTATGGCTACACCTTC. Residues: CASSLSGGDDYGYTF.

With regard to this clone: One end of the junction varies from germline; a read error may be responsible. The chain recombines TRBV19 with TRBJ1-2, with D maybe TRBD1 (6 bases). In germline, CDR1 is LNHDA, CDR2 SQIVND (reference sequence). This CDR3 region has 14 residues. The CDR3 DNA is TGTGCCAGTAGTCAACAGGGCGCTAATTATGGCTACACCTTC. Translated, it gives CASSQQGANYGYTF.

V gene TRBV4-1 combines with J gene TRBJ2-1, with TRBD1 identical over 12 bases. V shed 4 bases, J shed 5 bases, and the junction held 3 bases outside the gene matches. The length of the CDR3 is 15 residues. Germline CDR1 MGHRA, CDR2 YSYEKL. Written as DNA, the CDR3 is TGCGCCAGCAGCCCGGGACAGGGGGCCAACAATGAGCAGTTCTTC. Protein: CASSPGQGANNEQFF.

This chain joins TRBV7-2 and TRBJ2-1, with 7 bases matching TRBD2. The CDR3 consists of 15 residues. CDR1 is SGHTA and CDR2 is FQGNSA in the germline V gene. The V gene end was trimmed by 6 bases and the J gene end by 5 bases; junction bases not matched to a gene: 10. CDR3 residues: CASRRERGINNEQFF. The CDR3 bases are TGTGCCAGCAGAAGGGAGCGGGGCATAAACAATGAGCAGTTCTTC.

As concerns this clone: Different DNA sequences within this sample yield the same CDR3. V usage is TRBV5-4 and J usage is TRBJ1-3, with a tentative D call TRBD1 (6 bases). V was clipped by 0 bases and J by 3 bases, with 7 bases between them. Germline V CDR1 and CDR2: SGHNT, YYREEE (reference sequence). The CDR3 is 14 residues long. This chain's CDR3 is CASSLAGVGNTIYF. CDR3 in DNA: TGTGCCAGCAGCTTGGCAGGGGTTGGAAACACCATATATTTT.